This T cell receptor (beta chain) was profiled in a study of T cell repertoires in cytomegalovirus infection. Study at large: Indications of both CMV infection and matching HLA type were provided by public TCR beta signatures. Study observations and caveats: Cumulative frequency (of public TCR beta family members) identified carriers of CMV plus the relevant HLA.

TCRdb processed the reads anew with MiXCR; each CDR3 protein has one entry. The sample includes 450,000 to 550,000 distinct CDR3 sequences, under 45% seen only once; the top ten take around two fifths. Note on this clonotype: Its antigen is not identified.

This CDR3 region has 15 residues. V was cut by 0 bases and J by 2 bases, with 11 bases left in between. Germline V CDR1 and CDR2: LNHDA, SQIVND (reference sequence). The specimen comprised cultured PBMCs, sampled from culture after CMV antigen stimulation. The TCR sequence derives from a human donor in good health (CMV status not recorded). Some clones in this sample may be carry-over from other donors' samples. V is TRBV19 and J is TRBJ2-7; D perhaps matches TRBD1 (6 bases). The CDR3 reads CASSIDGQGPYEQYF. The CDR3 nucleotides are TGTGCCAGTAGTATAGATGGGCAGGGGCCCTACGAGCAGTACTTC.